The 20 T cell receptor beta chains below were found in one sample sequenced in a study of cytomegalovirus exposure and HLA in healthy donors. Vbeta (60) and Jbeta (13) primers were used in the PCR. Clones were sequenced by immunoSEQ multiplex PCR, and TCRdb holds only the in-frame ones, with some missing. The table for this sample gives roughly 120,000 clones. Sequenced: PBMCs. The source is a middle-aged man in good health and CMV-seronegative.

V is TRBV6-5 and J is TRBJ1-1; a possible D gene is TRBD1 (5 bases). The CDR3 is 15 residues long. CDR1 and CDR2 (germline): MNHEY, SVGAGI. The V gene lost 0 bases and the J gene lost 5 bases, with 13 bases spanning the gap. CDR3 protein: CASSYSIGRGTEAFF. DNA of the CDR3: TGTGCCAGCAGTTACTCGATCGGGCGGGGGACTGAAGCTTTCTTT.

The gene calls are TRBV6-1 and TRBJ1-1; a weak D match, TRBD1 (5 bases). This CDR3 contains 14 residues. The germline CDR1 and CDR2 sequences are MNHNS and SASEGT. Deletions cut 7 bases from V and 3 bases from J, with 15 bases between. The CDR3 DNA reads TGTGCCAGCAAGACTAGGGACTGGTACACTGAAGCTTTCTTT. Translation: CASKTRDWYTEAFF.

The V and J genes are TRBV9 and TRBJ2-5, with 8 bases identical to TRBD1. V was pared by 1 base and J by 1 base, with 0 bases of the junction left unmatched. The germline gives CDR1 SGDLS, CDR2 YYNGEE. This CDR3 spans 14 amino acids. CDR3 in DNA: TGTGCCAGCAGCGTACAGGGGGCCCAAGAGACCCAGTACTTC. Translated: CASSVQGAQETQYF. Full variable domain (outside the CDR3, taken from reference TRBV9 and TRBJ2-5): DSGVTQTPKHLITATGQRVTLRCSPRSGDLSVYWYQQSLDQGLQFLIQYYNGEERAKGNILERFSAQQFPDLHSELNLSSLELGDSALYFCASSVQGAQETQYFGPGTRLLVL.

The CDR3 spells CASSPTDYKGELFF. In DNA form, the CDR3 reads TGTGCCAGTAGCCCCACAGATTACAAGGGGGAGCTGTTTTTT. The J gene is TRBJ2-2, the V gene TRBV19; unclear D gene. This CDR3 spans 14 amino acids. Germline CDR1 is LNHDA and CDR2 is SQIVND (reference sequence). V lost 6 bases and J lost 8, with 16 bases in between.

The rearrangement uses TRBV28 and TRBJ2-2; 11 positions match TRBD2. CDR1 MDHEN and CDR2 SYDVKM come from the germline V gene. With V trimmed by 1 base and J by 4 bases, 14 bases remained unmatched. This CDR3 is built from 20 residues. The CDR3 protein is CASSLSLNDLSGRATGELFF. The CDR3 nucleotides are TGTGCCAGCAGTTTATCCCTAAACGACCTTAGCGGGAGGGCCACCGGGGAGCTGTTTTTT. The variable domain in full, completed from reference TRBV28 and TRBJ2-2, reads DVKVTQSSRYLVKRTGEKVFLECVQDMDHENMFWYRQDPGLGLRLIYFSYDVKMKEKGDIPEGYSVSREKKERFSLILESASTNQTSMYLCASSLSLNDLSGRATGELFFGEGSRLTVL.

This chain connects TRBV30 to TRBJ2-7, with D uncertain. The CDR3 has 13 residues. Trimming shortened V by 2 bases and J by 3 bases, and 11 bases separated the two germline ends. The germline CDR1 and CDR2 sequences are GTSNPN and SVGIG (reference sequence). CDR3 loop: CAWSRSNVYEQYF. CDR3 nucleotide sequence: TGTGCCTGGAGTCGGTCAAATGTCTACGAGCAGTACTTC.

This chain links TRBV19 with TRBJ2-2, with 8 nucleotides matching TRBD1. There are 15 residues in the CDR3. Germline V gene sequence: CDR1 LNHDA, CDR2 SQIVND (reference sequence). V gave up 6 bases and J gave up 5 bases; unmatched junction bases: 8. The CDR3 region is CASREVRGRTGELFF. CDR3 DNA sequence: TGTGCCAGTAGGGAGGTCAGGGGGCGAACCGGGGAGCTGTTTTTT. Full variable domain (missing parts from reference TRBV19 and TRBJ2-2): DGGITQSPKYLFRKEGQNVTLSCEQNLNHDAMYWYRQDPGQGLRLIYYSQIVNDFQKGDIAEGYSVSREKKESFPLTVTSAQKNPTAFYLCASREVRGRTGELFFGEGSRLTVL.

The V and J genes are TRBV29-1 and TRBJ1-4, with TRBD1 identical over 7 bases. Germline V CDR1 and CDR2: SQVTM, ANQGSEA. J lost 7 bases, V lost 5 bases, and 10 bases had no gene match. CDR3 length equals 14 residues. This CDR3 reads CSVSGGKPGEKLFF. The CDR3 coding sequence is TGCAGCGTTTCAGGGGGAAAGCCGGGTGAAAAACTGTTTTTT. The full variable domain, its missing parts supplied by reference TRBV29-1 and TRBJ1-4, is SAVISQKPSRDICQRGTSLTIQCQVDSQVTMMFWYRQQPGQSLTLIATANQGSEATYESGFVIDKFPISRPNLTFSTLTVSNMSPEDSSIYLCSVSGGKPGEKLFFGSGTQLSVL.

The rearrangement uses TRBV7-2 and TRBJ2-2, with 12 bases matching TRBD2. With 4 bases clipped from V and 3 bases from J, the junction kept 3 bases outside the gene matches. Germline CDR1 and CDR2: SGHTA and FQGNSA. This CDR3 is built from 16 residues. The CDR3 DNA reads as TGTGCCAGCAGCTCAGGACTAGCGGGATACACCGGGGAGCTGTTTTTT. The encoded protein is CASSSGLAGYTGELFF.

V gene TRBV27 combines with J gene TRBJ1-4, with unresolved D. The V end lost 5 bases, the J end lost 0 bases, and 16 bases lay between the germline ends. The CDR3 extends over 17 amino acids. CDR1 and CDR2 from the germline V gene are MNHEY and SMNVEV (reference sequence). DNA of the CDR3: TGTGCCAGCAGTGCCTACCATCTCGGGGCAACTAATGAAAAACTGTTTTTT. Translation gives CASSAYHLGATNEKLFF.

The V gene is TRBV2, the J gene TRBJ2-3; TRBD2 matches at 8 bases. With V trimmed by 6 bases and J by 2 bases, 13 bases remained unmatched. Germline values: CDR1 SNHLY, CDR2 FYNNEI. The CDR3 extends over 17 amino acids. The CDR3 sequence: CASSGGGAGGHTDTQYF. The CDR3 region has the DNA TGTGCCAGCAGCGGGGGTGGGGCGGGAGGTCACACAGATACGCAGTATTTT.

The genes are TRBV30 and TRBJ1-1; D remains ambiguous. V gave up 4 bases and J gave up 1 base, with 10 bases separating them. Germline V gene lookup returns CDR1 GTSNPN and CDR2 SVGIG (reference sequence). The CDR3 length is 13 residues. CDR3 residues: CAWTLSRNTEAFF. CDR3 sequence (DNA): TGTGCCTGGACGCTATCTAGGAACACTGAAGCTTTCTTT.

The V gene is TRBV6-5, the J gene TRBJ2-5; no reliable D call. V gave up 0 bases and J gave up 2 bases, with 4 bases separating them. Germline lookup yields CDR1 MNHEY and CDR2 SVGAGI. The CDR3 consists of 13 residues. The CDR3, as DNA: TGTGCCAGCAGTTACTCTCCACAAGAGACCCAGTACTTC. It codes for CASSYSPQETQYF.

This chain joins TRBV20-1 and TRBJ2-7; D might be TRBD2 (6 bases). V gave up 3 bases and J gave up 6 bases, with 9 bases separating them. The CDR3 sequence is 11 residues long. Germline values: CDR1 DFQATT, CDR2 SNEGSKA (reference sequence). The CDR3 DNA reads TGCAGTGCTAGCCCGGGGGTCGAGCAGTACTTC. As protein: CSASPGVEQYF.

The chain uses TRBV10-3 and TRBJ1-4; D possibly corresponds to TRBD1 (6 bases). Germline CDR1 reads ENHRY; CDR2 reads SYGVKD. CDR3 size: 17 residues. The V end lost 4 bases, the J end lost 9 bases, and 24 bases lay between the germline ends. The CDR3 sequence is CAISGHEQGPLPKKLFF. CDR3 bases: TGTGCCATCAGTGGGCACGAGCAGGGGCCGCTCCCGAAAAAACTGTTTTTT.

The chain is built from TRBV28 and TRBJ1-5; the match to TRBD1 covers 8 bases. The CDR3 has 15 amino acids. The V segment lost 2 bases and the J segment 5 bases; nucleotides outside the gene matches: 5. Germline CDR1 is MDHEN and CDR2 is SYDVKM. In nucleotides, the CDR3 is TGTGCCAGCAGTTTAAGCTGGACAGGGTATCAGCCCCAGCATTTT. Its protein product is CASSLSWTGYQPQHF.

CDR3 sequence reads: CASSQRGVVTTYEQYF. The CDR3 nucleotides are TGTGCCAGCAGCCAACGGGGGGTCGTAACGACCTACGAGCAGTACTTC. The gene calls are TRBV11-3 and TRBJ2-7; 7 bases agree with TRBD2. This CDR3 comprises 16 residues. V lost 5 bases, J lost 2 bases, and 12 bases stayed unmatched. Germline lookup yields CDR1 SGHNT and CDR2 YENEEA.

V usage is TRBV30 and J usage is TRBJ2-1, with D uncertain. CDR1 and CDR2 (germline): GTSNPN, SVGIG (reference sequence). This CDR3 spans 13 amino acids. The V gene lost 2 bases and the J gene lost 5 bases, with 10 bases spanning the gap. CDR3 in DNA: TGTGCCTGGAGTTACACTATACACAATGAGCAGTTCTTC. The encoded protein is CAWSYTIHNEQFF. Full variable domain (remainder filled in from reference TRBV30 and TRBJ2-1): SQTIHQWPATLVQPVGSPLSLECTVEGTSNPNLYWYRQAAGRGLQLLFYSVGIGQISSEVPQNLSASRPQDRQFILSSKKLLLSDSGFYLCAWSYTIHNEQFFGPGTRLTVL.

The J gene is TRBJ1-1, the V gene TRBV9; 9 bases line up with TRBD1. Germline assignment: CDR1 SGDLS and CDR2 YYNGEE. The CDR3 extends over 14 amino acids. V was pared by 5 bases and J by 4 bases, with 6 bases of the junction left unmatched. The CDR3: CASSATGGGTEAFF. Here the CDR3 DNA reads TGTGCCAGCAGTGCAACAGGGGGCGGCACTGAAGCTTTCTTT. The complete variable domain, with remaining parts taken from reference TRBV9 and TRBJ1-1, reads DSGVTQTPKHLITATGQRVTLRCSPRSGDLSVYWYQQSLDQGLQFLIQYYNGEERAKGNILERFSAQQFPDLHSELNLSSLELGDSALYFCASSATGGGTEAFFGQGTRLTVV.

The chain's CDR3 is CASSLYGGGGGIAGELFF. The CDR3 DNA follows: TGTGCCAGCAGCTTATATGGCGGGGGGGGTGGAATCGCCGGGGAGCTGTTTTTT. This rearrangement joins TRBV11-3 to TRBJ2-2, with 9 bases that match TRBD2. CDR1 is SGHNT and CDR2 is YENEEA in the germline V gene. Germline trimming cut 2 bases from V and 6 bases from J; bases unmatched to any gene: 13. This CDR3 is built from 18 residues.